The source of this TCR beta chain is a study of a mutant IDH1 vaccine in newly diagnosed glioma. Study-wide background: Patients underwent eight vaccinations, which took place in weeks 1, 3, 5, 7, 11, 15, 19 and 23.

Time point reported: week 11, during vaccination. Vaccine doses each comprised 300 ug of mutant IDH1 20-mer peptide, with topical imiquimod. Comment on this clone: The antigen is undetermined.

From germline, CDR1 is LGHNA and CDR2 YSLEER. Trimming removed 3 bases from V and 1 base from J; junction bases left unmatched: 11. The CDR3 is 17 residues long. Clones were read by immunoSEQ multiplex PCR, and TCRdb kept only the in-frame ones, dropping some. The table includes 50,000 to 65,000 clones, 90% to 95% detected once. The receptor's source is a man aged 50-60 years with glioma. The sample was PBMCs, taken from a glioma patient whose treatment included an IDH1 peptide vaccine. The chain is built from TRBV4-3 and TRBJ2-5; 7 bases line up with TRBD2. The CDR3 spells CASSHVLRGTTQETQYF. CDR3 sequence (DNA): TGCGCCAGCAGCCACGTCCTGCGAGGGACTACCCAAGAGACCCAGTACTTC.